The 27 T cell receptor beta chains in this list originate from one sample, sequenced in a study of T cell responses to AZD1222 COVID-19 vaccine. Profiled with immunoSEQ multiplex PCR; TCRdb holds only in-frame clones, not every one. Altogether 90,000 to 150,000 clones are present, 91% being singletons, with the ten largest covering roughly 5.7%. The sequences come from peripheral blood, collected on day 0 of AZD1222 vaccination. These receptors were obtained from an adult in good health.

The chain combines TRBV5-1 with TRBJ1-5, with 9 bases fitting TRBD1. The CDR3 is 18 residues long. Germline trimming cut 0 bases from V and 3 bases from J; bases unmatched to any gene: 10. The germline CDR1 and CDR2 sequences are SGHRS and YFSETQ. The CDR3 sequence: CASSLAPTGGAANQPQHF. The CDR3 DNA is TGCGCCAGCAGCTTGGCCCCGACAGGGGGGGCGGCCAATCAGCCCCAGCATTTT.

This chain connects TRBV27 to TRBJ2-7; D might be TRBD2 (6 bases). V was shortened by 3 bases and J by 5 bases, with 11 bases between the two germline ends. Germline loops: CDR1 MNHEY, CDR2 SMNVEV (reference sequence). The CDR3 covers 13 residues. As DNA, the CDR3 is TGTGCCAGCAGTTTGAGGGACTGGGACGAGCAGTACTTC. Translated, it gives CASSLRDWDEQYF.

The CDR3 nucleotides read TGCGCCAGCAGCTGGTTGGGGCTGGGAAATCAGCCCCAGCATTTT. It yields the protein CASSWLGLGNQPQHF. The rearrangement uses TRBV5-1 and TRBJ1-5, with D tentatively TRBD1 (5 bases). Germline CDR1 reads SGHRS; CDR2 reads YFSETQ. The CDR3 is 15 residues long. Trimming left V 3 bases short and J 4 bases short, with 14 bases between.

The chain employs TRBV6-5 and TRBJ1-3; the D is unclear. The CDR3 runs to 11 residues. V lost 9 bases and J 3 bases, leaving 6 bases between the germline ends. The germline V gene has CDR1 MNHEY and CDR2 SVGAGI. The CDR3 sequence: CASKDGNTIYF. The CDR3 DNA sequence: TGTGCCAGTAAAGATGGAAACACCATATATTTT.

This sequence joins TRBV7-3 and TRBJ2-1; TRBD2 agrees at 12 bases. Unmatched junction bases numbered 10, after V lost 6 bases and J lost 1 base. In germline, CDR1 is SGHTA, CDR2 FQGTGA. The CDR3 length is 18 residues. In DNA form, the CDR3 reads TGTGCCAGCAGTTCCGGGACTAGCGGGCCCCTTTCCTACAATGAGCAGTTCTTC. Translation gives CASSSGTSGPLSYNEQFF.

This sequence joins TRBV9 and TRBJ2-2; D may be TRBD1 (5 bases). Germline CDR1 reads SGDLS; CDR2 reads YYNGEE. CDR3 length: 13 residues. Trimming cost V 6 bases and J 1 base, with 7 bases left between them. CDR3 residues: CASTGRNTGELFF. In DNA, the CDR3 is TGTGCCAGCACAGGGCGGAACACCGGGGAGCTGTTTTTT.

The DNA of the CDR3 is TGTGCCAGCAGTCCCACAGCTTACCGTGGCTACACCTTC. Encoded protein: CASSPTAYRGYTF. The J gene is TRBJ1-2, the V gene TRBV6-5; D call uncertain. The CDR3 has 13 residues. Trimming removed 5 bases from V and 7 bases from J, with 14 bases in between. The V gene's germline CDR1 is MNHEY and CDR2 SVGAGI.

This clone was observed once. The chain couples TRBV7-3 to TRBJ1-1, with unresolved D. CDR1 is SGHTA, CDR2 FQGTGA, per germline. CDR3 length: 13 residues. V was cut by 2 bases and J by 11 bases, with 15 bases left in between. The CDR3 here is CASSLDINSRAFF. CDR3 sequence (DNA): TGTGCCAGCAGCTTAGATATTAATTCGAGGGCTTTCTTT.

The chain couples TRBV12-3 or TRBV12-4 to TRBJ1-2; D call uncertain. This CDR3 is built from 12 residues. V was cut by 7 bases and J by 2 bases, with 8 bases left in between. The DNA of the CDR3 is TGTGCCAGCACCCACCCAAACTATGGCTACACCTTC. This encodes CASTHPNYGYTF.

The rearrangement joins TRBV29-1 to TRBJ2-5; D is perhaps TRBD1 or TRBD2 (6 bases each). Trimming left V 6 bases short and J 5 bases short, with 19 bases between. The CDR3 runs to 14 residues. Germline-derived CDR1 and CDR2 are SQVTM and ANQGSEA. The CDR3 bases are TGCAGCGTCGGCGGGGCAGGGGTTGGGGAGACCCAGTACTTC. Residues: CSVGGAGVGETQYF.

The chain combines TRBV9 with TRBJ1-6, with 7 bases that match TRBD1. The CDR3 length is 17 residues. V lost 4 bases, J lost 1 base, and 8 bases stayed unmatched. CDR1 SGDLS and CDR2 YYNGEE come from the germline V gene. CDR3 protein: CASSLRDSGSYNSPLHF. CDR3 sequence (DNA): TGTGCCAGCAGCCTTCGGGACAGTGGGTCCTATAATTCACCCCTCCACTTT.

J is TRBJ2-1 and V is TRBV12-3 or TRBV12-4; D gene uncertain. The length of the CDR3 is 13 residues. V lost 6 bases, J lost 6 bases, and 12 bases lay in between. The CDR3 nucleotides are TGTGCCAGCAGGGGCCCCGTCTTCAATGAGCAGTTCTTC. Translating gives CASRGPVFNEQFF.

This chain uses TRBV5-1 with TRBJ2-3; 8 positions agree with TRBD2. V lost 0 bases to trimming and J lost 1 base; unmatched junction nucleotides: 7. The CDR3 totals 17 residues. From germline, CDR1 is SGHRS and CDR2 YFSETQ. In nucleotides, the CDR3 is TGCGCCAGCAGCTTGGGGTTTAGCGGGATTGGCACAGATACGCAGTATTTT. As protein: CASSLGFSGIGTDTQYF.

This chain uses TRBV25-1 with TRBJ1-6, with D possibly being TRBD1 (5 bases). CDR3 size: 12 residues. The V gene's germline CDR1 is MGHDK and CDR2 SYGVNS. Trimming took off 5 bases at V and 10 bases at J, with 9 bases between the two ends. The DNA of the CDR3 is TGTGCCAGCAGTATCGGGGGATCACCCCTCCACTTT. As protein: CASSIGGSPLHF.

The chain uses TRBV3-1 (or the pseudogene TRBV3-2) and TRBJ2-5; 10 nucleotides line up with TRBD2. The CDR3 spans 16 residues. CDR1 and CDR2 (germline): LGHDT, YNNKEL (reference sequence). The V segment lost 0 bases and the J segment 2 bases; nucleotides outside the gene matches: 3. CDR3: CASSQDRTSGQETQYF. The CDR3, as DNA: TGTGCCAGCAGCCAAGATCGGACTAGCGGACAAGAGACCCAGTACTTC.

The V call is TRBV10-1, the J call TRBJ1-2; TRBD1 matches 8 bases. Germline V CDR1 and CDR2: WNHNN, SYGVQD (reference sequence). This CDR3 spans 13 amino acids. Losses at the gene ends were 5 bases for V and 2 bases for J; bases not matched to a gene: 1. CDR3 region: CASSQGANYGYTF. CDR3 DNA: TGCGCCAGCAGTCAGGGGGCGAACTATGGCTACACCTTC.

The chain is built from TRBV5-5 and TRBJ2-7; D is perhaps TRBD1 or TRBD2 (5 bases each). The CDR3 runs 15 residues. The V and J ends lost 0 bases and 4 bases respectively, with 14 bases between them. Germline V gene sequence: CDR1 SGHKS, CDR2 YYEKEE (reference sequence). The CDR3 region is CASSLAGPTVYEQYF. The CDR3 DNA is TGTGCCAGCAGCTTGGCGGGACCGACAGTATACGAGCAGTACTTC.

This chain joins TRBV5-1 and TRBJ1-6, with D unresolved. CDR1 and CDR2 (germline): SGHRS, YFSETQ. This CDR3 has 13 amino acids. V shed 0 bases and J shed 17 bases, with 15 bases lying between them. In DNA form, the CDR3 reads TGCGCCAGCAGCTTGGAGGGCCTCGAGAGAATCCACTTT. It specifies CASSLEGLERIHF. The full variable domain, in which reference TRBV5-1 and TRBJ1-6 provide the parts outside the CDR3, is KAGVTQTPRYLIKTRGQQVTLSCSPISGHRSVSWYQQTPGQGLQFLFEYFSETQRNKGNFPGRFSGRQFSNSRSEMNVSTLELGDSALYLCASSLEGLERIHFGNGTRLTVT.

V usage is TRBV19 and J usage is TRBJ2-1, with D uncertain. The CDR3 is 16 residues long. Trimming stripped 9 bases from V and 6 bases from J, with 24 bases between. Germline V gene sequence: CDR1 LNHDA, CDR2 SQIVND (reference sequence). CDR3 region: CASTRGDHPSFNEQFF. CDR3 DNA sequence: TGTGCCAGCACCAGAGGCGACCACCCGAGTTTCAATGAGCAGTTCTTC.

The genes are TRBV11-1 and TRBJ1-2; 8 positions match TRBD1. V gave up 5 bases and J gave up 8 bases; unmatched junction bases: 10. The CDR3 consists of 14 residues. Germline CDR1 SGHAT, CDR2 FQDESV (reference sequence). CDR3 nucleotides: TGTGCCAGCAGCCCCCGACAGGGGTCTTGGGGCTACACCTTC. Translation gives CASSPRQGSWGYTF.

V usage is TRBV4-1 and J usage is TRBJ1-4, with a possible D match to TRBD1 (5 bases). This CDR3 spans 17 amino acids. Germline V gene sequence: CDR1 MGHRA, CDR2 YSYEKL. V was clipped by 3 bases and J by 7 bases, with 21 bases between them. The CDR3 loop is CASSHSGGGFRSEKLFF. CDR3 sequence (DNA): TGCGCCAGCAGCCACTCGGGGGGGGGTTTTCGGAGTGAAAAACTGTTTTTT.

The sample holds one count of this clone. This chain links TRBV30 with TRBJ2-5, with 11 bases aligning to TRBD1. The CDR3 runs to 15 residues. The trim removed 1 base at V and 4 bases at J, leaving 5 bases unmatched. CDR1 is GTSNPN, CDR2 SVGIG, per germline (reference sequence). The DNA of the CDR3 is TGTGCCTGGAGTGGGACAGGGGGCGCGGGAGAGACCCAGTACTTC. Protein sequence: CAWSGTGGAGETQYF.

The V call is TRBV18, the J call TRBJ1-2; D is uncertain. This CDR3 is built from 14 residues. CDR1 and CDR2 from the germline V gene are KGHSH and LQKENI. V was trimmed by 6 bases and J by 4 bases, leaving 15 bases between them. The CDR3 region is CASSSPVTRYGYTF. The CDR3 bases are TGTGCCAGCTCCTCCCCTGTTACGCGCTATGGCTACACCTTC.

The chain recombines TRBV7-6 with TRBJ1-4, with TRBD1 matching 8 bases. Trimming took 6 bases from V and 8 from J; bases not matched to a gene: 11. Germline V gene data show CDR1 as SGHVS and CDR2 as FNYEAQ. The CDR3 is made up of 15 amino acids. CDR3 sequence (DNA): TGTGCCAGCAGTCTTGGACAGGGAATCGACGAAAAACTGTTTTTT. As protein: CASSLGQGIDEKLFF.

The chain combines TRBV11-2 with TRBJ1-1, with D hard to call. CDR3 length: 13 residues. Trimming left V 2 bases short and J 1 base short, with 5 bases between. In germline, CDR1 is SGHAT, CDR2 FQNNGV. CDR3 coding DNA: TGTGCCAGCAGCTTACGACAGAACACTGAAGCTTTCTTT. As protein: CASSLRQNTEAFF.

V usage is TRBV6-5 and J usage is TRBJ1-6, with D possibly TRBD1 on 6 matching bases. Germline assignment: CDR1 MNHEY and CDR2 SVGAGI. The CDR3 contains 15 residues. V was cut by 1 base and J by 7 bases, with 11 bases left in between. The CDR3 sequence: CASSYLGQGNSPLHF. The CDR3 coding sequence is TGTGCCAGCAGTTACTTGGGCCAGGGGAATTCACCCCTCCACTTT.

J is TRBJ1-2 and V is TRBV7-9; 10 positions agree with TRBD1. The CDR3 is 11 residues long. Trimming at V came to 8 bases and at J to 8 bases, leaving 2 bases not matched to a gene. From germline, CDR1 is SEHNR and CDR2 FQNEAQ (reference sequence). CDR3 in amino acids: CASGTGEGYTF. The CDR3 nucleotides are TGTGCCAGCGGGACAGGGGAAGGCTACACCTTC. Using reference TRBV7-9 and TRBJ1-2 for the parts outside the CDR3, the full variable domain is DTGVSQNPRHKITKRGQNVTFRCDPISEHNRLYWYRQTLGQGPEFLTYFQNEAQLEKSRLLSDRFSAERPKGSFSTLEIQRTEQGDSAMYLCASGTGEGYTFGSGTRLTVV.